What follows are 18 T cell receptor beta chains derived from one specimen sequenced in a study of cytomegalovirus exposure and HLA in healthy donors. The table came from immunoSEQ multiplex PCR; TCRdb's copy has only in-frame clones and leaves some out. This sample carries 65,000 to 75,000 clones, roughly 95% of them seen once, and the ten largest clones take 4.5%. Sequenced material: PBMCs. The receptors shown here come from a young woman in good health and CMV-seropositive.

The genes are TRBV10-1 and TRBJ1-5; D unresolved. Germline lookup yields CDR1 WNHNN and CDR2 SYGVQD (reference sequence). The CDR3 has 15 amino acids. The V end lost 3 bases, the J end lost 7 bases, and 16 bases lay between the germline ends. CDR3 region: CASSEHLDSRQPQHF. The CDR3 DNA follows: TGCGCCAGCAGTGAACATCTTGACTCTAGGCAGCCCCAGCATTTT.

The CDR3 loop is CASSLWGTGNTEAFF. The CDR3 DNA follows: TGTGCCAGCAGCTTATGGGGGACAGGGAACACTGAAGCTTTCTTT. V and J are TRBV13 and TRBJ1-1, with 8 bases that match TRBD1. Germline CDR1 is PRHDT and CDR2 is FYEKMQ (reference sequence). The V segment lost 2 bases and the J segment 1 base; nucleotides outside the gene matches: 3. The CDR3 is 15 amino acids.

V usage is TRBV21-1 and J usage is TRBJ1-2. TRBV21-1 is noted as a pseudogene. This CDR3 contains 10 residues. DNA for the CDR3: TGTGCCAGCAGCAGAGATGGCTACACCTTC. Translated, it gives CASSRDGYTF.

V is TRBV28 and J is TRBJ1-2; 10 bases are shared with TRBD1. The CDR3 length is 15 residues. Germline assignment: CDR1 MDHEN and CDR2 SYDVKM. After removal of 4 bases from V and 2 bases from J, the junction contained 4 bases not matched to a gene. The CDR3 sequence is CASSSPTGGNYGYTF. The CDR3, as DNA: TGTGCCAGCAGTTCCCCGACAGGGGGCAACTATGGCTACACCTTC.

This chain connects TRBV19 to TRBJ2-1, with 11 bases lining up with TRBD2. After removal of 4 bases from V and 10 bases from J, the junction contained 9 bases not matched to a gene. CDR1 and CDR2 from the germline V gene are LNHDA and SQIVND (reference sequence). The CDR3 has 15 amino acids. The DNA for the CDR3 is TGTGCCAGTAGTACTTCGACTAGCGGGACCGTCGAGCAGTTCTTC. Amino acids: CASSTSTSGTVEQFF.

The rearrangement joins TRBV10-2 to TRBJ1-5, with 10 bases matching TRBD1. The CDR3 has 14 amino acids. Germline assignment: CDR1 WSHSY and CDR2 SAAADI. Unmatched junction bases numbered 5, after V lost 6 bases and J lost 6 bases. CDR3 nucleotide sequence: TGCGCCAGCAGCGAGACAGGGGGCGGTCAGCCCCAGCATTTT. It translates to CASSETGGGQPQHF.

The chain combines TRBV5-6 with TRBJ2-1; 7 nucleotides line up with TRBD2. The germline gives CDR1 SGHDT, CDR2 YYEEEE. The junction had 2 bases not matched to a gene; V was cut back by 2 bases and J by 0 bases. The CDR3 loop spans 15 amino acids. CDR3 sequence reads: CASSFGGSSYNEQFF. The CDR3 DNA is TGTGCCAGCAGCTTCGGGGGGAGCTCCTACAATGAGCAGTTCTTC.

Concerning this clone: At one end the junction does not follow the germline gene, possibly because of a read error. The chain recombines TRBV18 with TRBJ2-7; 8 positions agree with TRBD1. Germline CDR1 and CDR2: KGHSH and LQKENI. The CDR3 loop spans 14 amino acids. The DNA for the CDR3 is TGTGCCAGCTCCCCACAGGGGGACCCCTACGAGCAGTACTTC. Translated: CASSPQGDPYEQYF.

V usage is TRBV28 and J usage is TRBJ2-7, with 10 nucleotides matching TRBD1. Germline-derived CDR1 and CDR2 are MDHEN and SYDVKM. The CDR3 covers 16 residues. Trimming removed 6 bases from V and 2 bases from J; junction bases left unmatched: 10. The DNA of the CDR3 is TGTGCCAGCAGCACAAGTCTTGACAGGGGGCCCTACGAGCAGTACTTC. Its protein product is CASSTSLDRGPYEQYF.

The genes are TRBV6-1 and TRBJ1-2, with D hard to call. The length of the CDR3 is 13 residues. V gave up 2 bases and J gave up 4 bases, with 8 bases separating them. Germline CDR1 is MNHNS and CDR2 is SASEGT. The CDR3, as DNA: TGTGCCAGCAGTGAACTGAGGGCCTATGGCTACACCTTC. This gives the protein CASSELRAYGYTF.

The chain is built from TRBV7-9 and TRBJ1-4; D gene ambiguous. The CDR3 loop spans 13 amino acids. Deletions cut 2 bases from V and 5 bases from J, with 6 bases between. Per germline, CDR1 SEHNR and CDR2 FQNEAQ (reference sequence). The CDR3 bases are TGTGCCAGCAGCTTATCACAAAATGAAAAACTGTTTTTT. Its protein is CASSLSQNEKLFF.

The V gene is TRBV7-9, the J gene TRBJ1-2; D is uncertain. This CDR3 comprises 13 residues. V was clipped by 5 bases and J by 3 bases, with 10 bases between them. CDR1 is SEHNR and CDR2 is FQNEAQ in the germline V gene (reference sequence). The CDR3 DNA reads TGTGCCAGCAGCAATAGAGAGGACTATGGCTACACCTTC. As protein: CASSNREDYGYTF.

This chain links TRBV7-3 with TRBJ2-3; possibly TRBD2 for D (6 bases). Germline CDR1 and CDR2: SGHTA and FQGTGA. This CDR3 is 15 amino acids long. Trimming shortened V by 4 bases and J by 3 bases, and 14 bases separated the two germline ends. CDR3 region: CASSSSGDTTDTQYF. CDR3 sequence (DNA): TGTGCCAGCAGCTCCTCGGGAGATACGACAGATACGCAGTATTTT.

The rearrangement joins TRBV7-2 to TRBJ2-7; D unresolved. Germline-derived CDR1 and CDR2 are SGHTA and FQGNSA. The CDR3 sequence is 15 residues long. V was clipped by 4 bases and J by 4 bases, with 17 bases between them. The CDR3 DNA is TGTGCCAGCAGCTCCGGATTAGCTCTATTTTACGAGCAGTACTTC. It encodes CASSSGLALFYEQYF.

The chain employs TRBV6-5 and TRBJ2-7; TRBD1 matches 9 bases. Germline V lookup: CDR1 MNHEY, CDR2 SVGAGI. Trimming cost V 0 bases and J 0 bases; bases outside gene matches: 0. This CDR3 comprises 15 residues. The CDR3 loop reads CASSYSTGGSYEQYF. Here the CDR3 DNA reads TGTGCCAGCAGTTACTCGACAGGGGGCTCCTACGAGCAGTACTTC.

The V gene is TRBV4-2, the J gene TRBJ2-4; the match to TRBD2 covers 9 bases. CDR1 is LGHNA, CDR2 YNFKEQ, per germline. The CDR3 length is 18 residues. Germline trimming cut 3 bases from V and 5 bases from J; bases unmatched to any gene: 14. CDR3 nucleotide sequence: TGTGCCAGCAGCCAGAGACTAGCGGAGCTGGGGGGGGAAAACATTCAGTACTTC. Translated, it gives CASSQRLAELGGENIQYF.

The V call is TRBV11-2, the J call TRBJ2-3; no clear D gene. CDR1 is SGHAT and CDR2 is FQNNGV in the germline V gene. The CDR3 runs to 14 residues. V gave up 1 base and J gave up 2 bases, with 7 bases separating them. CDR3 amino acids: CASSLGLHTDTQYF. In nucleotides, the CDR3 is TGTGCCAGCAGCTTAGGGCTTCACACAGATACGCAGTATTTT.

The V call is TRBV28, the J call TRBJ1-4; TRBD1 agrees at 10 bases. V trimming: 1 base; J trimming: 6 bases; junction bases outside the gene matches: 8. This CDR3 region has 17 residues. In germline, CDR1 is MDHEN, CDR2 SYDVKM. CDR3 coding DNA: TGTGCCAGCAGTTTATATGGATCGACAGGGGGCGATGAAAAACTGTTTTTT. It codes for CASSLYGSTGGDEKLFF.